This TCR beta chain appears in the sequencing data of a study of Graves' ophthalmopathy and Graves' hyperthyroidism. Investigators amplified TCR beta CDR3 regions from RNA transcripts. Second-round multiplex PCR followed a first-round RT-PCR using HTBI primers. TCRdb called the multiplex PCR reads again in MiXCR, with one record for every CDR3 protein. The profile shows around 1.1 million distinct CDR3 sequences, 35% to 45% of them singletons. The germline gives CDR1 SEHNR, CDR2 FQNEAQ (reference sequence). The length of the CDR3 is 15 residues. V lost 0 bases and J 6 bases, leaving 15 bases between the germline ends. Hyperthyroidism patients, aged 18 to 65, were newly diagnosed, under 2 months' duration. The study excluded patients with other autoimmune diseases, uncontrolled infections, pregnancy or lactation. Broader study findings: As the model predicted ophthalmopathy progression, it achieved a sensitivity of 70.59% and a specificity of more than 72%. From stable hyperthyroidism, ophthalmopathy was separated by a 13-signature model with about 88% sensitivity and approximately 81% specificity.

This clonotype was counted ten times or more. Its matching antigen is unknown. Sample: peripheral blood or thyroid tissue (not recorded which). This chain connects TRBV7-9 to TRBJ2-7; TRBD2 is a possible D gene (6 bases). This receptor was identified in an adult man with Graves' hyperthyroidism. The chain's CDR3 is CASSLALSTRGEQYF. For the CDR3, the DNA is TGTGCCAGCAGCTTAGCGCTGTCGACTAGGGGCGAGCAGTACTTC.